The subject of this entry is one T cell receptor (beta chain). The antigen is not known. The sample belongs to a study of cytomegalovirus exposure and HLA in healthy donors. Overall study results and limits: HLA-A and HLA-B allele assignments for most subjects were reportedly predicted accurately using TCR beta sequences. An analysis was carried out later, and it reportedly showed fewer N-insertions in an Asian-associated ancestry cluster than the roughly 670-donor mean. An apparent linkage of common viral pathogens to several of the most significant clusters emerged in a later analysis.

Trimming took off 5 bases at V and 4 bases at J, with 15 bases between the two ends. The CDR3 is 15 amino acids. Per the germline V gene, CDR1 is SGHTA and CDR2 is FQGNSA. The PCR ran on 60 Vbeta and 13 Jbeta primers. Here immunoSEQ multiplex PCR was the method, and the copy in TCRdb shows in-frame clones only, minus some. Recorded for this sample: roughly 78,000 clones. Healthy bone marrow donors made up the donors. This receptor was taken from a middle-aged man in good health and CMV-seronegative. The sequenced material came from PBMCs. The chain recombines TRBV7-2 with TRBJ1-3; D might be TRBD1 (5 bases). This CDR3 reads CASSREGQGGNTIYF. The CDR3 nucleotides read TGTGCCAGCAGCCGCGAAGGGCAGGGCGGAAACACCATATATTTT.